These 32 T cell receptor beta chains came from one sample sequenced in a study of T cell changes during pregnancy in multiple sclerosis. Using immunoSEQ multiplex PCR, the repertoire was profiled, and TCRdb retains in-frame clones only, with some absent. The sample lists about 110,000 clones, roughly nine tenths occurring once. The sequencing used peripheral blood, collected before pregnancy. The receptor source for this set is a female donor with multiple sclerosis, enrolled in a pregnancy study.

The chain recombines TRBV7-8 with TRBJ1-6, with no clear D. Germline V gene data show CDR1 as SGHVS and CDR2 as FQNEAQ. The CDR3 extends over 15 amino acids. Trimming cost V 1 base and J 0 bases, with 4 bases left between them. CDR3 amino acids: CASSLVSSYNSPLHF. CDR3 coding DNA: TGTGCCAGCAGCTTAGTTAGCTCCTATAATTCACCCCTCCACTTT.

This chain connects TRBV6-6 to TRBJ2-1; 13 bases map to TRBD2. Germline V gives CDR1 MNHNY, CDR2 SVGAGI (reference sequence). This CDR3 comprises 14 residues. The V and J ends lost 6 bases and 10 bases, in that order; junction bases with no gene match: 6. The CDR3 spells CASSRTSGSSEQFF. CDR3 DNA sequence: TGTGCCAGCAGCCGGACTAGCGGGAGCTCGGAGCAGTTCTTC.

The J gene is TRBJ2-7, the V gene TRBV6-5; TRBD2 aligns across 12 bases. The CDR3 totals 15 residues. Germline CDR1 and CDR2: MNHEY and SVGAGI. Trimming took 5 bases from V and 1 from J; bases not matched to a gene: 3. Here the CDR3 reads CASSLTSGGSYEQYF. The CDR3 DNA is TGTGCCAGCAGTCTAACTAGCGGGGGGTCCTACGAGCAGTACTTC.

In this sample, this clone turned up a few times. The chain couples TRBV10-3 to TRBJ1-6, with a weak D call TRBD1 (5 bases). Between the trimmed V and J ends, which lost 7 bases and 5 bases, there was a span of 15 bases. Looked up from germline, CDR1 is ENHRY and CDR2 is SYGVKD. The CDR3 loop spans 15 amino acids. The CDR3 DNA sequence: TGTGCCATCAAGCCAACAGGCGGGGATAATTCACCCCTCCACTTT. Its protein is CAIKPTGGDNSPLHF.

The V and J genes are TRBV6-5 and TRBJ2-2; D is ambiguous. The CDR3 length is 13 residues. CDR1 and CDR2 from the germline V gene are MNHEY and SVGAGI. V lost 3 bases and J 4 bases, leaving 6 bases between the germline ends. For the CDR3, the DNA is TGTGCCAGCAGTTATCAAGCCACCGGGGAGCTGTTTTTT. It codes for CASSYQATGELFF.

The chain is built from TRBV7-3 and TRBJ2-1, with D possibly TRBD2 on 7 matching bases. V shed 0 bases and J shed 2 bases, with 11 bases lying between them. Germline values: CDR1 SGHTA, CDR2 FQGTGA. The CDR3 runs 16 residues. CDR3 amino acids: CASSLTGGTTYNEQFF. As DNA, the CDR3 is TGTGCCAGCAGCTTAACGGGGGGGACAACCTACAATGAGCAGTTCTTC.

V and J are TRBV28 and TRBJ2-1; 13 bases are shared with TRBD2. V lost 5 bases and J lost 10; bases outside the gene matches: 8. The CDR3 covers 15 residues. Germline CDR1 MDHEN, CDR2 SYDVKM. The CDR3 nucleotides read TGTGCCAGCAGTGAAACTAGCGGGAGGGCGAGGGAGCAGTTCTTC. Translating gives CASSETSGRAREQFF.

This chain links TRBV7-2 with TRBJ2-7, with TRBD1 matching over 7 bases. Trimming at V came to 3 bases and at J to 5 bases, leaving 13 bases not matched to a gene. The CDR3 runs 16 residues. Germline-derived CDR1 and CDR2 are SGHTA and FQGNSA. In DNA, the CDR3 is TGTGCCAGCAGCTTGCAGGGACAGTCCCCCCTCGACGAGCAGTACTTC. Its translation is CASSLQGQSPLDEQYF.

The chain couples TRBV7-8 to TRBJ2-3; D ambiguous. Germline V gene sequence: CDR1 SGHVS, CDR2 FQNEAQ. This CDR3 has 15 amino acids. Trimming removed 6 bases at V and 2 bases at J, with 15 bases between. The CDR3 sequence: CASSLLRGNTDTQYF. CDR3 nucleotide sequence: TGTGCCAGCAGTCTCCTACGCGGAAACACAGATACGCAGTATTTT.

The rearrangement joins TRBV10-3 to TRBJ1-1; 9 bases agree with TRBD1. After removal of 6 bases from V and 5 bases from J, the junction contained 10 bases not matched to a gene. The CDR3 is 15 amino acids. The germline CDR1 and CDR2 sequences are ENHRY and SYGVKD. CDR3 amino acids: CAISGPETGGTEAFF. The CDR3 coding sequence is TGTGCCATCAGCGGTCCCGAGACAGGGGGGACTGAAGCTTTCTTT.

The gene calls are TRBV7-3 and TRBJ2-1; 10 bases map to TRBD2. The V gene's germline CDR1 is SGHTA and CDR2 FQGTGA. V dropped 4 bases and J dropped 8; count of bases not matched to a gene: 8. CDR3 length: 15 amino acids. The CDR3 region has the DNA TGTGCCAGCAGCTACACCGGGACTAGCGAACATGAGCAGTTCTTC. Translating it yields CASSYTGTSEHEQFF.

The V call is TRBV6-5, the J call TRBJ1-2; D is possibly TRBD1 (5 bases). Trimming removed 0 bases at V and 0 bases at J, with 8 bases between. Germline V gene sequence: CDR1 MNHEY, CDR2 SVGAGI. This CDR3 comprises 15 residues. CDR3 sequence (DNA): TGTGCCAGCAGTTACTCGGGGGGTGCTAACTATGGCTACACCTTC. The encoded protein is CASSYSGGANYGYTF.

As DNA, the CDR3 is TGTGCCAGCTCACCACAGTGGGCAGGGGCTGACTATGATGGCTACACCTTC. Its protein product is CASSPQWAGADYDGYTF. The rearrangement joins TRBV18 to TRBJ1-2, with D possibly being TRBD1 (6 bases). This CDR3 spans 17 amino acids. Looked up from germline, CDR1 is KGHSH and CDR2 is LQKENI. Deletions cut 1 base from V and 6 bases from J, with 21 bases between.

The chain links TRBV6-1 to TRBJ1-5; TRBD1 matches 7 bases. Unmatched junction bases numbered 11, after V lost 11 bases and J lost 4 bases. Germline values: CDR1 MNHNS, CDR2 SASEGT. The CDR3 length is 14 residues. In DNA, the CDR3 is TGTGCCCTAGCCTCTGAGACAGGGAATCAGCCCCAGCATTTT. This translates into CALASETGNQPQHF.

CDR3 region: CASSATGDYQPQHF. CDR3 coding DNA: TGTGCCAGCAGTGCGACAGGGGATTACCAGCCCCAGCATTTT. The V gene is TRBV28, the J gene TRBJ1-5; 8 positions match TRBD1. Looked up from germline, CDR1 is MDHEN and CDR2 is SYDVKM. The CDR3 is 14 amino acids. Germline trimming cut 5 bases from V and 7 bases from J; bases unmatched to any gene: 7.

This chain links TRBV21-1 with TRBJ2-7; the table's D call of TRBD2 was not tested on the DNA. TRBV21-1 is flagged as a pseudogene. This CDR3 spans 15 amino acids. CDR3 DNA: TGTGCCAGCAACGGCCCGGGGGGTCCTTCCTACGAGCAGTACTTC. Translating it yields CASNGPGGPSYEQYF.

V usage is TRBV5-1 and J usage is TRBJ1-2; no definite D call. Germline CDR1 reads SGHRS; CDR2 reads YFSETQ. The ends were cut back, 0 bases at V and 2 bases at J, with 14 bases in the middle. There are 16 residues in the CDR3. The CDR3 spells CASSLASGSPNYGYTF. The CDR3 region has the DNA TGCGCCAGCAGCTTGGCCTCAGGCAGCCCAAACTATGGCTACACCTTC.

V is TRBV29-1 and J is TRBJ2-1, with 9 nucleotides matching TRBD1. Per germline, CDR1 SQVTM and CDR2 ANQGSEA. The CDR3 spans 13 residues. The J segment lost 7 bases and the V segment lost 0 bases, leaving 1 base of the junction unmatched. This chain's CDR3 is CSVEDGTGNEQFF. In nucleotides, the CDR3 is TGCAGCGTTGAAGATGGGACAGGGAATGAGCAGTTCTTC.

V usage is TRBV5-6 and J usage is TRBJ2-7; no clear D gene. The CDR3 is 13 residues long. The V end was cut by 0 bases, the J end by 5 bases, with 9 bases between. Germline CDR1 and CDR2: SGHDT and YYEEEE. CDR3 bases: TGTGCCAGCAGCTTGGCAGTTACCCACGAGCAGTACTTC. Translating gives CASSLAVTHEQYF.

The gene calls are TRBV12-5 and TRBJ1-3; 7 positions agree with TRBD1. The trim removed 6 bases at V and 2 bases at J, leaving 13 bases unmatched. In germline, CDR1 is LGHNT, CDR2 FRNRAP. The CDR3 runs 17 residues. The CDR3, as DNA: TGTGCTAGTGGCTTGTCAACAGGGGAATTTACTGGAAACACCATATATTTT. Residues: CASGLSTGEFTGNTIYF.

The genes are TRBV6-5 and TRBJ2-5; TRBD2 matches at 14 bases. The germline CDR1 and CDR2 sequences are MNHEY and SVGAGI. The V gene end was trimmed by 2 bases and the J gene end by 2 bases; junction bases not matched to a gene: 1. The CDR3 runs 16 residues. The CDR3 sequence: CASSYGTSGGQETQYF. CDR3 nucleotide sequence: TGTGCCAGCAGTTACGGGACTAGCGGGGGACAAGAGACCCAGTACTTC.

The rearrangement uses TRBV19 and TRBJ2-3; D is uncertain. V was cut by 5 bases and J by 7 bases, with 22 bases left in between. The CDR3 is made up of 16 amino acids. The germline CDR1 and CDR2 sequences are LNHDA and SQIVND (reference sequence). The CDR3 DNA sequence: TGTGCCAGTAGTCTGAATCTAGGAACCTCCGCCAATACGCAGTATTTT. It encodes CASSLNLGTSANTQYF. Looking up the rest from reference TRBV19 and TRBJ2-3 gives the full variable domain: DGGITQSPKYLFRKEGQNVTLSCEQNLNHDAMYWYRQDPGQGLRLIYYSQIVNDFQKGDIAEGYSVSREKKESFPLTVTSAQKNPTAFYLCASSLNLGTSANTQYFGPGTRLTVL.

This chain joins TRBV28 and TRBJ2-7, with 11 bases aligning to TRBD2. V dropped 7 bases and J dropped 6; count of bases not matched to a gene: 8. CDR3 length: 14 amino acids. The germline CDR1 and CDR2 sequences are MDHEN and SYDVKM. The CDR3 coding sequence is TGTGCCAGCATTCGCTCTAGCGGGAGGATCGAGCAGTACTTC. Translated, it gives CASIRSSGRIEQYF.

The chain recombines TRBV28 with TRBJ2-3; 7 bases are shared with TRBD2. Germline values: CDR1 MDHEN, CDR2 SYDVKM. This CDR3 is 16 amino acids long. V gave up 6 bases and J gave up 0 bases; unmatched junction bases: 9. CDR3 sequence reads: CASSSGWGGSTDTQYF. Here the CDR3 DNA reads TGTGCCAGCAGCTCCGGTTGGGGGGGGAGCACAGATACGCAGTATTTT.

This chain joins TRBV6-1 and TRBJ1-2; D is undetermined. V was clipped by 2 bases and J by 5 bases, with 12 bases between them. Per germline, CDR1 MNHNS and CDR2 SASEGT. The CDR3 sequence is 14 residues long. The CDR3 protein is CASSENGGRYGYTF. Written as DNA, the CDR3 is TGTGCCAGCAGTGAAAACGGCGGGAGGTATGGCTACACCTTC.

This clone occurred a few times. The J gene is TRBJ2-7, the V gene TRBV7-2; tentative D call: TRBD1 (5 bases). CDR3 length: 13 amino acids. V dropped 4 bases and J dropped 2 bases, with 9 bases sitting between them. Germline V gives CDR1 SGHTA, CDR2 FQGNSA. The CDR3 protein is CASSSDSAYEQYF. Here the CDR3 DNA reads TGTGCCAGCAGCTCCGACAGCGCCTACGAGCAGTACTTC.

The V and J genes are TRBV11-3 and TRBJ1-2, with 10 bases that match TRBD1. CDR1 and CDR2 from the germline V gene are SGHNT and YENEEA. The CDR3 has 16 amino acids. The trim removed 3 bases at V and 2 bases at J, leaving 6 bases unmatched. CDR3 sequence: CASSFAGTGVNYGYTF. CDR3 coding DNA: TGTGCCAGCAGCTTTGCCGGGACAGGGGTGAACTATGGCTACACCTTC.

The chain employs TRBV2 and TRBJ1-1; unclear D gene. V lost 7 bases to trimming and J lost 4 bases, with 16 bases between them. The germline CDR1 and CDR2 sequences are SNHLY and FYNNEI. The CDR3 is 14 amino acids. CDR3 in amino acids: CASKPGEGGTEAFF. DNA for the CDR3: TGTGCCAGCAAGCCTGGGGAAGGAGGCACTGAAGCTTTCTTT.

The chain employs TRBV9 and TRBJ2-1; 7 bases match TRBD1. The germline gives CDR1 SGDLS, CDR2 YYNGEE. The CDR3 loop spans 15 amino acids. V gave up 0 bases and J gave up 4 bases; unmatched junction bases: 4. The DNA of the CDR3 is TGTGCCAGCAGCGTAGGAACAGGGGAATACAATGAGCAGTTCTTC. Translating gives CASSVGTGEYNEQFF.

This chain joins TRBV5-4 and TRBJ2-3; 8 bases line up with TRBD1. Germline loops: CDR1 SGHNT, CDR2 YYREEE (reference sequence). This CDR3 region has 18 residues. Losses at the gene ends were 5 bases for V and 1 base for J; bases not matched to a gene: 15. DNA of the CDR3: TGTGCCAGCAGTTACTCCGCCCTGACAGGGGCCGGCACAGATACGCAGTATTTT. Translation gives CASSYSALTGAGTDTQYF.

V and J are TRBV4-1 and TRBJ1-5; 7 nucleotides match TRBD1. The germline gives CDR1 MGHRA, CDR2 YSYEKL. V was pared by 0 bases and J by 1 base, with 6 bases of the junction left unmatched. The CDR3 is 17 amino acids. In DNA, the CDR3 is TGCGCCAGCAGCCAAGATCGGGGGGGACAGAGCAATCAGCCCCAGCATTTT. This translates into CASSQDRGGQSNQPQHF.

The chain recombines TRBV11-2 with TRBJ1-1, with 7 bases lining up with TRBD1. The CDR3 loop spans 14 amino acids. Germline CDR1 SGHAT, CDR2 FQNNGV. Germline trimming cut 3 bases from V and 3 bases from J; bases unmatched to any gene: 4. The CDR3 spells CASSLITGDTEAFF. CDR3 coding DNA: TGTGCCAGCAGCTTGATTACAGGGGACACTGAAGCTTTCTTT.